One and the same sample provided the 23 T cell receptor beta chains below, sequenced in a study of OX40 agonist ivuxolimab in advanced cancers. Produced via immunoSEQ multiplex PCR; TCRdb's table is partial and in-frame only. The sample lists around 120,000 clones; around 91% were seen once. The material was CD4+ or CD8+ T cells sorted from blood, obtained in a trial of the OX40 agonist ivuxolimab. All receptors come from an adult with an advanced solid tumor such as melanoma, head and neck, liver or kidney cancer.

This clone came up once. The rearrangement uses TRBV4-2 and TRBJ1-2; weak D call: TRBD1 (5 bases). The V end lost 5 bases, the J end lost 2 bases, and 21 bases lay between the germline ends. The CDR3 has 17 amino acids. Germline CDR1 and CDR2: LGHNA and YNFKEQ. CDR3 sequence: CASSEGSDLGKNYGYTF. CDR3 sequence (DNA): TGTGCCAGCAGCGAGGGGTCCGATCTCGGAAAGAACTATGGCTACACCTTC.

V and J are TRBV7-9 and TRBJ1-1, with D tentatively TRBD1 (6 bases). V was clipped by 4 bases and J by 6 bases, with 9 bases between them. The CDR3 length is 12 residues. Germline CDR1 is SEHNR and CDR2 is FQNEAQ (reference sequence). DNA of the CDR3: TGTGCCAGCAGCTCACAGGGTCCTGAAGCTTTCTTT. Its protein is CASSSQGPEAFF. The full variable domain, completed using reference TRBV7-9 and TRBJ1-1, is DTGVSQNPRHKITKRGQNVTFRCDPISEHNRLYWYRQTLGQGPEFLTYFQNEAQLEKSRLLSDRFSAERPKGSFSTLEIQRTEQGDSAMYLCASSSQGPEAFFGQGTRLTVV.

V usage is TRBV7-2 and J usage is TRBJ2-2, with D unclear. Trimming pared 0 bases from V and 7 bases from J, leaving 18 bases between. The germline V gene has CDR1 SGHTA and CDR2 FQGNSA. The CDR3 covers 17 residues. This CDR3 is CASSLAPEYTIRGELFF. The CDR3 bases are TGTGCCAGCAGCTTAGCCCCGGAGTATACAATACGCGGGGAGCTGTTTTTT.

This clone was seen a few times. V and J are TRBV7-2 and TRBJ1-6; TRBD1 is a possible D gene (5 bases). Deletions cut 2 bases from V and 4 bases from J, with 6 bases between. This CDR3 has 14 residues. CDR1 is SGHTA, CDR2 FQGNSA, per germline. Written as DNA, the CDR3 is TGTGCCAGCAGCTTACAGGGTTATAATTCACCCCTCCACTTT. Amino acid sequence: CASSLQGYNSPLHF.

V usage is TRBV7-3 and J usage is TRBJ2-5; D gene ambiguous. The J call is uncertain, as TRBJ2-7 better fits the DNA end. The CDR3 consists of 15 residues. Per the germline V gene, CDR1 is SGHTA and CDR2 is FQGTGA. The CDR3 coding sequence is TGTGCCAGCAGCACCGCCCCCGGCCCTTACTACGAGCAGTACTTC. Its protein product is CASSTAPGPYYEQYF.

This clone came up a few times. V is TRBV9 and J is TRBJ1-2; D gene uncertain. The germline V and J ends were trimmed by 3 bases and 0 bases, with 0 bases remaining between them. Germline values: CDR1 SGDLS, CDR2 YYNGEE. This CDR3 contains 11 residues. CDR3 DNA sequence: TGTGCCAGCAGCGCTAACTATGGCTACACCTTC. It encodes CASSANYGYTF.

V gene TRBV28 combines with J gene TRBJ1-4; 7 positions agree with TRBD1. Germline trimming cut 4 bases from V and 7 bases from J; bases unmatched to any gene: 6. Per germline, CDR1 MDHEN and CDR2 SYDVKM. This CDR3 spans 14 amino acids. The CDR3 DNA reads TGTGCCAGCAGTTACAGGGGTTCGGGTGAAAAACTGTTTTTT. Translating it yields CASSYRGSGEKLFF.

The rearrangement uses TRBV4-3 and TRBJ1-6, with D perhaps matching TRBD1 (6 bases). Trimming stripped 0 bases from V and 1 base from J, with 13 bases between. This CDR3 has 18 amino acids. Germline assignment: CDR1 LGHNA and CDR2 YSLEER. The CDR3 coding sequence is TGCGCCAGCAGCCAAGAAAGGCCAGGGGCATCCTATAATTCACCCCTCCACTTT. Protein product: CASSQERPGASYNSPLHF.

The chain combines TRBV7-3 with TRBJ2-2; 7 bases fit TRBD1. V shed 0 bases and J 4 bases; nucleotides not matched to a gene: 2. Looked up from germline, CDR1 is SGHTA and CDR2 is FQGTGA. The CDR3 has 15 residues. The CDR3 DNA reads TGTGCCAGCAGCTTAACCCGGGACAGCACCGGGGAGCTGTTTTTT. Translated, it gives CASSLTRDSTGELFF.

This clone was seen only once. The J gene is TRBJ1-1, the V gene TRBV6-1; 7 nucleotides agree with TRBD1. V shed 11 bases and J 2 bases; nucleotides not matched to a gene: 14. CDR1 and CDR2 from the germline V gene are MNHNS and SASEGT. This CDR3 spans 15 amino acids. The CDR3 loop is CACQGEGVGNTEAFF. For the CDR3, the DNA is TGTGCCTGCCAGGGGGAGGGGGTCGGAAACACTGAAGCTTTCTTT.

The V and J genes are TRBV6-5 and TRBJ2-1, with TRBD2 matching over 9 bases. The germline gives CDR1 MNHEY, CDR2 SVGAGI. Trimming removed 4 bases from V and 3 bases from J; junction bases left unmatched: 4. The CDR3 contains 15 residues. The CDR3 coding sequence is TGTGCCAGCAGTTTTAGCGGGGGTGGCTACAATGAGCAGTTCTTC. Encoded protein: CASSFSGGGYNEQFF.

Here the CDR3 DNA reads TGTGCCAGCAGTGAGCCCGGGACAGCACCTTACGAGCAGTACTTC. This translates into CASSEPGTAPYEQYF. The chain links TRBV6-1 to TRBJ2-7, with 7 bases that match TRBD1. The germline V gene has CDR1 MNHNS and CDR2 SASEGT. J gave up 4 bases and V 3 bases, and 9 bases lay outside the gene matches. The CDR3 length is 15 residues.

The rearrangement links TRBV28 to TRBJ2-1, with D possibly TRBD2 on 6 matching bases. Germline V gene sequence: CDR1 MDHEN, CDR2 SYDVKM. The CDR3 extends over 13 amino acids. Trimming removed 8 bases from V and 0 bases from J, with 8 bases in between. The CDR3 here is CASGGNSYNEQFF. In nucleotides, the CDR3 is TGTGCCAGCGGGGGGAACTCCTACAATGAGCAGTTCTTC. Supplemented by reference TRBV28 and TRBJ2-1, the full variable domain reads DVKVTQSSRYLVKRTGEKVFLECVQDMDHENMFWYRQDPGLGLRLIYFSYDVKMKEKGDIPEGYSVSREKKERFSLILESASTNQTSMYLCASGGNSYNEQFFGPGTRLTVL.

This rearrangement joins TRBV6-6 to TRBJ1-5; 8 nucleotides agree with TRBD1. CDR1 is MNHNY, CDR2 SVGAGI, per germline (reference sequence). Trimming removed 4 bases from V and 9 bases from J; junction bases left unmatched: 8. The CDR3 has 14 residues. The CDR3, as DNA: TGTGCCAGCAGTTCCCCGGGACAGGTTTGGCCCCAGCATTTT. It codes for CASSSPGQVWPQHF.

For the CDR3, the DNA is TGTGCCAGCAGCTTAGAGATGGGGGCTAGCGCGAACACCGGGGAGCTGTTTTTT. This encodes CASSLEMGASANTGELFF. The V and J genes are TRBV11-2 and TRBJ2-2, with D perhaps matching TRBD1 or TRBD2 (6 bases each). The CDR3 loop spans 18 amino acids. Germline-derived CDR1 and CDR2 are SGHAT and FQNNGV. The germline V and J ends were trimmed by 0 bases and 0 bases, with 14 bases remaining between them.

This chain connects TRBV21-1 to TRBJ1-2. TRBV21-1 is a pseudogene segment. The CDR3 extends over 16 amino acids. The CDR3, as DNA: TGTGCCAGCAGCCCTCCAAGGAGGTCCAGGGTCCATGGCTACACCTTC. Amino acid sequence: CASSPPRRSRVHGYTF.

The chain uses TRBV25-1 and TRBJ1-4; D uncertain. Trimming removed 2 bases at V and 3 bases at J, with 7 bases between. Germline V gene lookup returns CDR1 MGHDK and CDR2 SYGVNS. The CDR3 covers 14 residues. The CDR3 nucleotides read TGTGCCAGCAGTGAACATACGTCTAATGAAAAACTGTTTTTT. This gives the protein CASSEHTSNEKLFF.

J is TRBJ1-2 and V is TRBV11-1; D is uncertain. The CDR3 covers 13 residues. Trimming cost V 4 bases and J 6 bases, with 12 bases left between them. Germline values: CDR1 SGHAT, CDR2 FQDESV (reference sequence). The CDR3 sequence: CASSSFGLNGYTF. DNA of the CDR3: TGTGCCAGCAGCTCCTTCGGGTTGAATGGCTACACCTTC.

The rearrangement links TRBV11-2 to TRBJ2-2; D gene unclear. V was pared by 0 bases and J by 8 bases, with 7 bases between. This CDR3 has 13 amino acids. Germline lookup yields CDR1 SGHAT and CDR2 FQNNGV. The CDR3 DNA is TGTGCCAGCAGCTTAGATCGACGGGGGGAGCTGTTTTTT. Amino acids: CASSLDRRGELFF.

The chain recombines TRBV11-1 with TRBJ2-1; D is tentatively TRBD1 or TRBD2 (5 bases each). The CDR3 covers 15 residues. CDR1 is SGHAT and CDR2 is FQDESV in the germline V gene (reference sequence). Trimming removed 1 base from V and 4 bases from J, with 11 bases in between. CDR3 DNA: TGTGCCAGCAGCTTAGGGCAGGGAGAATACAATGAGCAGTTCTTC. Its translation is CASSLGQGEYNEQFF.

This chain connects TRBV4-3 to TRBJ1-6; possible D gene TRBD1, 5 bases. Germline V gene sequence: CDR1 LGHNA, CDR2 YSLEER. The CDR3 is 13 residues long. The ends were cut back, 1 base at V and 15 bases at J, with 13 bases in the middle. The CDR3 loop reads CASSQAGGDVLHF. The CDR3 DNA reads TGCGCCAGCAGCCAAGCAGGAGGGGACGTCCTCCACTTT.

The chain has TRBV19 and TRBJ2-3; 10 nucleotides line up with TRBD1. Germline V CDR1 and CDR2: LNHDA, SQIVND (reference sequence). The J segment lost 5 bases and the V segment lost 5 bases, leaving 7 bases of the junction unmatched. The CDR3 extends over 15 amino acids. The CDR3 bases are TGTGCCAGTAGTCCCCGGGACAGGGGAGTAGATACGCAGTATTTT. The encoded protein is CASSPRDRGVDTQYF.

The genes are TRBV5-1 and TRBJ1-1; D is perhaps TRBD1 (6 bases). The CDR3 consists of 16 residues. V lost 0 bases, J lost 2 bases, and 14 bases lay in between. Per the germline V gene, CDR1 is SGHRS and CDR2 is YFSETQ. In DNA, the CDR3 is TGCGCCAGCAGCTTGGCCCCTTTACAGGGAAACACTGAAGCTTTCTTT. It codes for CASSLAPLQGNTEAFF.